This T cell receptor beta chain was sequenced during a study of identical twins. Whole-study findings and limits: For zero-insertion analyses, partial confounding could come from invariant MAIT and iNKT cells. The study drew conclusions from cross-sectional statistical analysis, not from following the same donors.

TCRdb passed the 5' RACE reads through MiXCR, listing each CDR3 protein once. The repertoire holds about 470,000 distinct CDR3 sequences, with around 24% as singletons. The table lists this clonotype with a few counts. Antigen unknown. The germline gives CDR1 MNHNS, CDR2 SASEGT. Trimming removed 6 bases from V and 9 bases from J, with 14 bases in between. The CDR3 is 13 residues long. These data were also reused for a study on T cells expressing NK-cell markers. Per that study: NKG2C+ dominant clonotype frequencies in a handful of donors were roughly 1.0-7.5% of CD8+ T cells.

The V gene is TRBV6-1, the J gene TRBJ2-2; the D gene is possibly TRBD1 (6 bases). The receptor comes from a woman younger than 35 in good health. The sequenced material came from CD4+ T cells sorted from blood. DNA of the CDR3: TGTGCCAGCAGGACAGGACGTAACCGGGAGCTGTTTTTT. This translates into CASRTGRNRELFF.